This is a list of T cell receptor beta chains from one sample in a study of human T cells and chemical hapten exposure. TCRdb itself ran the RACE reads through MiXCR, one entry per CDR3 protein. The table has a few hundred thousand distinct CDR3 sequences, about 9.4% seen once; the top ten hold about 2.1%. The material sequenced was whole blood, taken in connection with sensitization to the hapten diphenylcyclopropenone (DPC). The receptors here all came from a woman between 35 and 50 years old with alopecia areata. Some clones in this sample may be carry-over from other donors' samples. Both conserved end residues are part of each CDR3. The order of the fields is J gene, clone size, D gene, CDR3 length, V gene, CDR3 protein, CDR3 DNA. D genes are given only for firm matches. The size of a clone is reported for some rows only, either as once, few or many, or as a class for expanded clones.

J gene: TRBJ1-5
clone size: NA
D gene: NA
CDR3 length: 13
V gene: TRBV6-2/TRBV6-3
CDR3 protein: CASSYSSEQPQHF
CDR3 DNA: TGTGCCAGCAGTTACTCTAGTGAACAGCCCCAGCATTTT

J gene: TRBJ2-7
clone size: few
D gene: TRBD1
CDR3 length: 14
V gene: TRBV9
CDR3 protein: CASSVGAGGYEQYF
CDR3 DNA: TGTGCCAGCAGCGTAGGTGCAGGGGGCTACGAGCAGTACTTC

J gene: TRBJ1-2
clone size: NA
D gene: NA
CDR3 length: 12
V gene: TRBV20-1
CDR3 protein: CSARDPGEGYTF
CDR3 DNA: TGCAGTGCTAGAGATCCGGGTGAAGGCTACACCTTC

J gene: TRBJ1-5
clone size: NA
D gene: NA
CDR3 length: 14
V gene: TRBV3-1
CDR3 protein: CASSRGRVDQPQHF
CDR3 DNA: TGTGCCAGCAGCCGAGGTAGGGTGGATCAGCCCCAGCATTTT

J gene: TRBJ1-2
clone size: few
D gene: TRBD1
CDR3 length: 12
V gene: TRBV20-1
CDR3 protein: CSAGTDLYGYTF
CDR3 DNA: TGCAGTGCTGGGACAGACCTATATGGCTACACCTTC

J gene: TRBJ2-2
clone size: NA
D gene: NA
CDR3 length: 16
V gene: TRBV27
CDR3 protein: CASSLTGLAVTGELFF
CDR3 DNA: TGTGCCAGCAGTTTAACGGGGTTAGCGGTCACCGGGGAGCTGTTTTTT

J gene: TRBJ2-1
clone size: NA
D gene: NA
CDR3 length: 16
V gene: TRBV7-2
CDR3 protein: CASSLNGAQIGNEQFF
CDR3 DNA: TGTGCCAGCAGCTTAAACGGGGCCCAGATTGGCAATGAGCAGTTCTTC

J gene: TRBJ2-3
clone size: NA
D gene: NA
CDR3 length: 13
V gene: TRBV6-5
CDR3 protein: CASSPTQGRTQYF
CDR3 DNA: TGTGCCAGCAGTCCCACACAGGGAAGAACGCAGTATTTT

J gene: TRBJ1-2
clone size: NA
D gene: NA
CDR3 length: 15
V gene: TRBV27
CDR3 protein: CASSPQDVLENGYTF
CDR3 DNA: TGTGCCAGCAGTCCACAGGACGTCTTAGAGAATGGCTACACCTTC

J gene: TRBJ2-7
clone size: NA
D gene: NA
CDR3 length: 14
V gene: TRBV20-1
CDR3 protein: CSARTGRTTYEQYF
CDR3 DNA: TGCAGTGCTAGGACGGGACGGACAACCTACGAGCAGTACTTC

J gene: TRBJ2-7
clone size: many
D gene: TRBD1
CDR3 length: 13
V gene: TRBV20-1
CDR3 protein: CSASRTGGREQYF
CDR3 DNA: TGCAGTGCTTCTCGGACAGGGGGAAGGGAGCAGTACTTC

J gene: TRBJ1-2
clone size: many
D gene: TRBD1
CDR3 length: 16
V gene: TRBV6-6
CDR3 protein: CASSWTAGTGGNGYTF
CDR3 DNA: TGTGCCAGCAGTTGGACGGCCGGGACAGGGGGGAATGGCTACACCTTC

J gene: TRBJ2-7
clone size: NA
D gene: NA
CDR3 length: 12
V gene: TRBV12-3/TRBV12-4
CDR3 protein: CASRSRGYEQYF
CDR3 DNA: TGTGCCAGCAGGTCGAGGGGCTACGAGCAGTACTTC

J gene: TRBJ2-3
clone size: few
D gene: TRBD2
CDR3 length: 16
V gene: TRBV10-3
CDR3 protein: CAISEGTSGRLDTQYF
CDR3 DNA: TGTGCCATCAGCGAAGGGACTAGCGGGAGATTAGATACGCAGTATTTT

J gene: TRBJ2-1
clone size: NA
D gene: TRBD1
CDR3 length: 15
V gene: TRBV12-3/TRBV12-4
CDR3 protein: CASSPRQGFYNEQFF
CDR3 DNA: TGTGCCAGCAGTCCGAGACAGGGGTTTTACAATGAGCAGTTCTTC

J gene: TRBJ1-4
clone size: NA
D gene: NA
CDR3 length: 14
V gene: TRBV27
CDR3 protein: CASSKGRHNEKLFF
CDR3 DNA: TGTGCCAGCAGCAAAGGGCGTCATAATGAAAAACTGTTTTTT

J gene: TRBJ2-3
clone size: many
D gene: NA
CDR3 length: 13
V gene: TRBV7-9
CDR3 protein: CASSLGTSDTQYF
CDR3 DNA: TGTGCCAGCAGCTTGGGGACCTCAGATACGCAGTATTTT

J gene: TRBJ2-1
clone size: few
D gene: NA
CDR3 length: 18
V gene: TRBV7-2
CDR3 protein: CASSLASSILGVYNEQFF
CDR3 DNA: TGTGCCAGCAGCTTAGCGTCGTCGATCCTGGGAGTTTACAATGAGCAGTTCTTC

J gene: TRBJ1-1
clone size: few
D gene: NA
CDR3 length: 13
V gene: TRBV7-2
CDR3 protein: CASSLVELSGAFF
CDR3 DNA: TGTGCCAGCAGCTTAGTGGAGCTCTCCGGAGCTTTCTTT

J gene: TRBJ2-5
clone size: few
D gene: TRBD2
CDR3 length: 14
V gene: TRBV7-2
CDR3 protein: CASRPTREGEAEYF
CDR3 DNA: TGTGCCAGCAGACCGACGAGGGAGGGAGAGGCCGAGTACTTC

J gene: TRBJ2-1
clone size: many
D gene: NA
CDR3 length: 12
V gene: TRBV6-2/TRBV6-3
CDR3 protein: CASSPERREQFF
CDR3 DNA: TGTGCCAGCAGTCCGGAGAGAAGAGAGCAGTTCTTC

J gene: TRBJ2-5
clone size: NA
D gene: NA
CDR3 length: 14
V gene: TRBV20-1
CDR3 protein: CSGFRSHRQETQYF
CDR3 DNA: TGCAGTGGCTTCCGGAGTCACCGCCAAGAGACCCAGTACTTC

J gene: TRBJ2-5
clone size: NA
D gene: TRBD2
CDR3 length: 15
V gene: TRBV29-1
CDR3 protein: CSTVRTSGSAETQYF
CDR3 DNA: TGCAGCACCGTTAGGACTAGCGGGAGTGCGGAGACCCAGTACTTC

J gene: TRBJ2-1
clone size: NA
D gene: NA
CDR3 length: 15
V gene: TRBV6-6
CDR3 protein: CASSYFRDFYNEQFF
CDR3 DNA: TGTGCCAGCAGTTATTTCCGGGACTTCTACAATGAGCAGTTCTTC

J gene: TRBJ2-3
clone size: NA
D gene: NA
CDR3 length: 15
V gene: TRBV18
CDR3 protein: CASSAGPASTDTQYF
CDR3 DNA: TGTGCCAGCTCAGCAGGACCCGCTAGCACAGATACGCAGTATTTT

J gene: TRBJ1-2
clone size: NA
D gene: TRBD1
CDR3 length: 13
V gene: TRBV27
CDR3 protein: CASSYRGNMGYTF
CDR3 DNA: TGTGCCAGCAGCTACAGGGGTAATATGGGCTACACCTTC

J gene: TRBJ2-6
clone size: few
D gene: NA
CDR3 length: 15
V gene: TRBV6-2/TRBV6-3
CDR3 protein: CASSYYPSGANVLTF
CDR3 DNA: TGTGCCAGCAGTTACTATCCATCTGGGGCCAACGTCCTGACTTTC

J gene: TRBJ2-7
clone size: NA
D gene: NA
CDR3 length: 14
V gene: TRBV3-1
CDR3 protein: CASSQETHYEQQYF
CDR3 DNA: TGTGCCAGCAGCCAAGAGACTCACTACGAGCAGCAGTACTTC

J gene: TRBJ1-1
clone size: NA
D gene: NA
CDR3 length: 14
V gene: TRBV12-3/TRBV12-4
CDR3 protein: CASRPGHSNTEAFF
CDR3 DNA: TGTGCCAGCCGTCCGGGACACTCGAACACTGAAGCTTTCTTT

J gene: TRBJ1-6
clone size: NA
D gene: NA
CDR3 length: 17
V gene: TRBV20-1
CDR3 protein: CSARDLSESSYNSPLHF
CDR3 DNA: TGCAGTGCTAGAGATCTTAGTGAAAGCTCCTATAATTCACCCCTCCACTTT

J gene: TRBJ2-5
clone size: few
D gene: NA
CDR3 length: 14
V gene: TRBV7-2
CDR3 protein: CASSSPVYQETQYF
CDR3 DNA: TGTGCCAGCAGCTCCCCGGTGTACCAAGAGACCCAGTACTTC

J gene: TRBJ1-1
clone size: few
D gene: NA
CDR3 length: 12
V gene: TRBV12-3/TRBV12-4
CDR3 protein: CASTGMASEAFF
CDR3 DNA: TGTGCCAGCACGGGTATGGCTTCTGAAGCTTTCTTT

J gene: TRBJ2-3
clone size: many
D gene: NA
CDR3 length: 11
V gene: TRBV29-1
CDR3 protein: CSVVQADTQYF
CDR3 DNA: TGCAGCGTTGTCCAGGCAGATACGCAGTATTTT

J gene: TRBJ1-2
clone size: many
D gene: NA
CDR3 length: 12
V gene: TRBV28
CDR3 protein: CASSLSPHGYTF
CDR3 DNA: TGTGCCAGCAGTTTATCACCCCATGGCTACACCTTC

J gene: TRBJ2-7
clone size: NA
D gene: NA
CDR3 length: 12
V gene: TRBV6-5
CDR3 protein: CASSGAGNEQYF
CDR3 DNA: TGTGCCAGCAGTGGGGCCGGCAACGAGCAGTACTTC

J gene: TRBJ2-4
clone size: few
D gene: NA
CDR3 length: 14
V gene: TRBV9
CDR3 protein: CASSVDFGSNIQYF
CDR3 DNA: TGTGCCAGCAGCGTAGACTTCGGTAGTAACATTCAGTACTTC

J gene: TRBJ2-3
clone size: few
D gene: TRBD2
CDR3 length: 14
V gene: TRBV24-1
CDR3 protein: CAIQRGGSGDTQYF
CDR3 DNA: TGTGCCATCCAACGAGGCGGGAGCGGGGATACGCAGTATTTT

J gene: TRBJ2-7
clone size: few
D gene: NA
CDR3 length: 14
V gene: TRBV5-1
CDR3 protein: CASSLTGIPYEQYF
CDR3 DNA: TGCGCCAGCAGCTTGACAGGAATCCCCTACGAGCAGTACTTC

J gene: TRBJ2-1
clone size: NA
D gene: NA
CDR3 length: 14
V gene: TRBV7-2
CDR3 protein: CASSLNVRVNEQFF
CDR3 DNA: TGTGCCAGCAGCTTAAACGTCAGGGTCAATGAGCAGTTCTTC

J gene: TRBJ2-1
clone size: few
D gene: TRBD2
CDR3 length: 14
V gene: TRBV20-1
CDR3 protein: CSAYSGRGRGEQFF
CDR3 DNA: TGCAGTGCTTATAGCGGGAGAGGAAGGGGTGAGCAGTTCTTC

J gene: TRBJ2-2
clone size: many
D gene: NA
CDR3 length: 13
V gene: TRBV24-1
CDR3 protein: CATSGMVTGELFF
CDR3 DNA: TGTGCCACCAGTGGGATGGTCACCGGGGAGCTGTTTTTT

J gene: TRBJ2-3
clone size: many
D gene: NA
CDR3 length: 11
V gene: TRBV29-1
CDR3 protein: CSVVRGAQQYF
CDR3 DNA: TGCAGCGTTGTACGGGGGGCCCAGCAGTATTTT

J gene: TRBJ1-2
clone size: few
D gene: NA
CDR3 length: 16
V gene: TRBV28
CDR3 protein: CASSLAAAGPYYGYTF
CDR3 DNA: TGTGCCAGCAGTTTAGCCGCAGCGGGGCCGTACTATGGCTACACCTTC

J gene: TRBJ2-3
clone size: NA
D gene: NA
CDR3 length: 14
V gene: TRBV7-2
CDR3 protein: CASSLRRVTDTQYF
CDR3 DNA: TGTGCCAGCAGCTTGAGGCGGGTCACAGATACGCAGTATTTT

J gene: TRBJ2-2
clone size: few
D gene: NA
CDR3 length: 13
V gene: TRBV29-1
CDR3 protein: CSVDPAGTGELFF
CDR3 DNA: TGCAGCGTCGATCCAGCGGGCACCGGGGAGCTGTTTTTT

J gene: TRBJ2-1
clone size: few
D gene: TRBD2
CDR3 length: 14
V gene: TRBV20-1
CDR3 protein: CSAWTSGSNNEQFF
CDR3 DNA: TGCAGTGCTTGGACTAGCGGGAGTAACAATGAGCAGTTCTTC

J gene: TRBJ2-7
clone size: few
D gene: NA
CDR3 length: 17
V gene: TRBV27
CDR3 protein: CATRRTVGTLRADEQYF
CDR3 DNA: TGTGCCACCAGACGGACAGTAGGGACATTAAGGGCGGACGAGCAGTACTTC

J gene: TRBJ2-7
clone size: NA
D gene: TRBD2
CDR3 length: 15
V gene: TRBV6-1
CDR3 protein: CASSEDGRGLYEQYF
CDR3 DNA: TGTGCCAGCAGTGAGGACGGGAGGGGCCTCTACGAGCAGTACTTC